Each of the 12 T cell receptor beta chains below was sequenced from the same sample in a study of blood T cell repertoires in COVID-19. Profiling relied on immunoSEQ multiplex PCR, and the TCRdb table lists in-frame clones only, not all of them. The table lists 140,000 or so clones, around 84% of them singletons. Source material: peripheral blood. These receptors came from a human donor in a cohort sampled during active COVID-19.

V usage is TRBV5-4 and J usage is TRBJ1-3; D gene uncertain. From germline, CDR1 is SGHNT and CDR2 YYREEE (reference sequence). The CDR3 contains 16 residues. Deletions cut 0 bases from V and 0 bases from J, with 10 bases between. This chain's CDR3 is CASSLGGAISGNTIYF. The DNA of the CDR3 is TGTGCCAGCAGCTTGGGGGGAGCAATCTCTGGAAACACCATATATTTT.

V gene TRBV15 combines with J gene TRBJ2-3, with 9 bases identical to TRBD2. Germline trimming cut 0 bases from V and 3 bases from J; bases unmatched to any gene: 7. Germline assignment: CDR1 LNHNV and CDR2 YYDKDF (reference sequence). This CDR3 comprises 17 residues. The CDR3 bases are TGTGCCACCAGCAGAGAATTGGGTAGCGGGAGTACAGATACGCAGTATTTT. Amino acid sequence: CATSRELGSGSTDTQYF.

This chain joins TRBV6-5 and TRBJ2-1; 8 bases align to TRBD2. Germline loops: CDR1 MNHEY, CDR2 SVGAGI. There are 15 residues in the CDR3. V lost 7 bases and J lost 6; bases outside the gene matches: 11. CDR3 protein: CASIDGGGRSNEQFF. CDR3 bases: TGTGCCAGCATCGACGGGGGCGGGAGGTCCAATGAGCAGTTCTTC.

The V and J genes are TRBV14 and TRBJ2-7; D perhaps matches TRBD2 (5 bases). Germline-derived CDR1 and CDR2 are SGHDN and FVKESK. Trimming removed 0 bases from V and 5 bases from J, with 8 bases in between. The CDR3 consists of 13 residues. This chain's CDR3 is CASSQDRGNEQYF. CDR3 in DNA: TGTGCCAGCAGCCAAGATCGGGGTAACGAGCAGTACTTC.

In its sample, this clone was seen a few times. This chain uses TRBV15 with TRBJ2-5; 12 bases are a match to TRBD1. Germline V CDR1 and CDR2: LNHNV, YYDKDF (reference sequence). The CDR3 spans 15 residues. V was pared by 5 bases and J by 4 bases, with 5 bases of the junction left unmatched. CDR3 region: CATSSGQGAGETQYF. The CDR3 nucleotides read TGTGCCACCAGCTCGGGACAGGGGGCGGGAGAGACCCAGTACTTC.

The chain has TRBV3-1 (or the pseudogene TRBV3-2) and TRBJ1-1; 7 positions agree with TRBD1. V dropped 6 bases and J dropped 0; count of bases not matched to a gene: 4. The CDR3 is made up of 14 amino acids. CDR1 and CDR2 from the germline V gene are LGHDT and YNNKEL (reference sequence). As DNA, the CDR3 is TGTGCCAGCAGGGCCGACAGGGTGAACACTGAAGCTTTCTTT. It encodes CASRADRVNTEAFF.

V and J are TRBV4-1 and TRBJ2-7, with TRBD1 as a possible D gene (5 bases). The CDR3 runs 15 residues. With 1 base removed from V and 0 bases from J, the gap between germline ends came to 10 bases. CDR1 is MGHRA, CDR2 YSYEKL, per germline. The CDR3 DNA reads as TGCGCCAGCAGCCAAGGGCTGGGGCTCTCCTACGAGCAGTACTTC. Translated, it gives CASSQGLGLSYEQYF.

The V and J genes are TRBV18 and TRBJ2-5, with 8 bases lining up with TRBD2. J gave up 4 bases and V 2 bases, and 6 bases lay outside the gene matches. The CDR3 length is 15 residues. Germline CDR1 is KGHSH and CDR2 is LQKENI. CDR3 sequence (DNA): TGTGCCAGCTCACCAAGCAGCGGGGGTCTAGAGACCCAGTACTTC. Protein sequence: CASSPSSGGLETQYF.

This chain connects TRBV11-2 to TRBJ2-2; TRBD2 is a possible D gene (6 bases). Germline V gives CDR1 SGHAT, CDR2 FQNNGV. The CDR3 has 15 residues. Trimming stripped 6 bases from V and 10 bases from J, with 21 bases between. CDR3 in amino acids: CASRWAGLRTQELFF. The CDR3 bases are TGTGCCAGCAGGTGGGCGGGACTCAGAACCCAGGAGCTGTTTTTT.

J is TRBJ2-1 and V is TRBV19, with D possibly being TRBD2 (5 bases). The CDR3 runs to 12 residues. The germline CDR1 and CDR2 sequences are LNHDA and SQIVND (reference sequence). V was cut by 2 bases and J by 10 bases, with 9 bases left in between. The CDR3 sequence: CASSIRLAEQFF. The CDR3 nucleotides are TGTGCCAGTAGTATACGGCTAGCCGAGCAGTTCTTC.

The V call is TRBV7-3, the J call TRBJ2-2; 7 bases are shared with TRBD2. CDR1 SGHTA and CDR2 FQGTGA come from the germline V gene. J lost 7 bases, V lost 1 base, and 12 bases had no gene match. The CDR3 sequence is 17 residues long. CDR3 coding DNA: TGTGCCAGCAGCTTAAGATCGTGGCGGGGGATTGGCGGGGAGCTGTTTTTT. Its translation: CASSLRSWRGIGGELFF.

This CDR3 reads CASSVHQGSEAFF. CDR3 coding DNA: TGTGCCAGCAGTGTTCACCAGGGGTCTGAAGCTTTCTTT. This chain links TRBV2 with TRBJ1-1, with TRBD1 as a possible D gene (6 bases). The CDR3 length is 13 residues. V was trimmed by 4 bases and J by 6 bases, leaving 12 bases between them. Germline loops: CDR1 SNHLY, CDR2 FYNNEI. The entire variable domain, with the rest obtained from reference TRBV2 and TRBJ1-1, is as follows: EPEVTQTPSHQVTQMGQEVILRCVPISNHLYFYWYRQILGQKVEFLVSFYNNEISEKSEIFDDQFSVERPDGSNFTLKIRSTKLEDSAMYFCASSVHQGSEAFFGQGTRLTVV.